The next 32 T cell receptor beta chains were all read from a single sample in a study of T cell responses to AZD1222 COVID-19 vaccine. The method was immunoSEQ multiplex PCR; TCRdb's version includes in-frame clones alone and lacks a portion of them. Seen here are roughly 150,000 clones, 80% to 95% observed once, and the top ten hold roughly 2.3%. The sample was peripheral blood, taken on day 0 of AZD1222 vaccination. Receptors were obtained from an adult in good health.

CDR3 DNA: TGTGCCAGCAGCGTAGGCCCCCAATCCGGGACATCTAATTCACCCCTCCACTTT. Translation: CASSVGPQSGTSNSPLHF. The chain joins TRBV9 to TRBJ1-6, with a weak D call TRBD1 (6 bases). The CDR3 contains 18 residues. CDR1 SGDLS and CDR2 YYNGEE come from the germline V gene. Trimming cost V 0 bases and J 6 bases, with 19 bases left between them.

The genes are TRBV28 and TRBJ1-4; 11 bases map to TRBD1. Germline CDR1 MDHEN, CDR2 SYDVKM. The V segment lost 2 bases and the J segment 6 bases; nucleotides outside the gene matches: 11. The CDR3 sequence is 18 residues long. CDR3 region: CASSLLGQGVGRHEKLFF. CDR3 sequence (DNA): TGTGCCAGCAGTTTACTGGGACAGGGGGTGGGTAGGCATGAAAAACTGTTTTTT.

The V gene is TRBV3-1 (or the pseudogene TRBV3-2), the J gene TRBJ1-2; D is possibly TRBD1 (6 bases). Germline CDR1 LGHDT, CDR2 YNNKEL (reference sequence). V lost 4 bases and J 8 bases, leaving 11 bases between the germline ends. This CDR3 is 12 amino acids long. The CDR3 DNA is TGTGCCAGCAGCCTGTCAGGGGAAGGCTACACCTTC. Its translation: CASSLSGEGYTF.

V is TRBV6-5 and J is TRBJ1-5, with a tentative D call TRBD1 (5 bases). The CDR3 runs to 13 residues. CDR1 and CDR2 from the germline V gene are MNHEY and SVGAGI. V was pared by 6 bases and J by 7 bases, with 13 bases between. CDR3 loop: CASSGGPDQPQHF. CDR3 bases: TGTGCCAGCAGCGGGGGACCGGACCAGCCCCAGCATTTT.

V gene TRBV29-1 combines with J gene TRBJ1-4; D not certain. Per germline, CDR1 SQVTM and CDR2 ANQGSEA. Trimming pared 3 bases from V and 1 base from J, leaving 6 bases between. CDR3 length equals 13 residues. CDR3 sequence: CSVETGTNEKLFF. The CDR3 region has the DNA TGCAGCGTTGAGACGGGAACTAATGAAAAACTGTTTTTT.

V is TRBV7-9 and J is TRBJ2-4; 7 bases line up with TRBD2. The CDR3 totals 15 residues. V was pared by 5 bases and J by 0 bases, with 4 bases of the junction left unmatched. Germline V gene sequence: CDR1 SEHNR, CDR2 FQNEAQ (reference sequence). The CDR3 DNA reads as TGTGCCAGCAGCCTCGGGGGGTTAGCCAAAAACATTCAGTACTTC. Protein sequence: CASSLGGLAKNIQYF.

The CDR3 protein is CASSPLGGGAAEAFF. The CDR3 DNA is TGTGCCAGTAGTCCACTGGGAGGGGGCGCGGCTGAAGCTTTCTTT. J is TRBJ1-1 and V is TRBV19, with 7 bases identical to TRBD1. Germline V gives CDR1 LNHDA, CDR2 SQIVND (reference sequence). The CDR3 is 15 amino acids. J gave up 6 bases and V 5 bases, and 12 bases lay outside the gene matches. Full variable domain (rest looked up from reference TRBV19 and TRBJ1-1): DGGITQSPKYLFRKEGQNVTLSCEQNLNHDAMYWYRQDPGQGLRLIYYSQIVNDFQKGDIAEGYSVSREKKESFPLTVTSAQKNPTAFYLCASSPLGGGAAEAFFGQGTRLTVV.

This chain links TRBV6-5 with TRBJ1-3; unclear D gene. CDR1 MNHEY and CDR2 SVGAGI come from the germline V gene. The V and J ends lost 6 bases and 4 bases respectively, with 13 bases between them. The CDR3 runs to 14 residues. The CDR3 nucleotides are TGTGCCAGCAGACCCGGTGGGTTGGGAAACACCATATATTTT. This sequence encodes CASRPGGLGNTIYF.

The gene calls are TRBV4-1 and TRBJ1-4, with D perhaps matching TRBD1 (5 bases). V dropped 3 bases and J dropped 5 bases, with 16 bases sitting between them. This CDR3 comprises 16 residues. Germline V gives CDR1 MGHRA, CDR2 YSYEKL. CDR3 in amino acids: CASSHPGGKRNEKLFF. CDR3 in DNA: TGCGCCAGCAGCCATCCCGGGGGGAAACGGAATGAAAAACTGTTTTTT.

The chain combines TRBV7-9 with TRBJ2-1, with TRBD1 identical over 10 bases. The germline V gene has CDR1 SEHNR and CDR2 FQNEAQ (reference sequence). The CDR3 contains 16 residues. With 4 bases clipped from V and 6 bases from J, the junction kept 9 bases outside the gene matches. The CDR3 DNA sequence: TGTGCCAGCAGCTGGACAGGGGGGCGACTCCCCAATGAGCAGTTCTTC. Translated, it gives CASSWTGGRLPNEQFF. The full variable domain, rest sourced from reference TRBV7-9 and TRBJ2-1, is DTGVSQNPRHKITKRGQNVTFRCDPISEHNRLYWYRQTLGQGPEFLTYFQNEAQLEKSRLLSDRFSAERPKGSFSTLEIQRTEQGDSAMYLCASSWTGGRLPNEQFFGPGTRLTVL.

The chain is built from TRBV7-2 and TRBJ2-7, with TRBD2 matching 7 bases. J lost 4 bases, V lost 2 bases, and 5 bases had no gene match. The germline V gene encodes CDR1 SGHTA and CDR2 FQGNSA. The CDR3 has 14 amino acids. The CDR3 DNA is TGTGCCAGCAGCTTATTGCAGGGAGGGTACGAGCAGTACTTC. It translates to CASSLLQGGYEQYF.

V is TRBV6-2 or TRBV6-3 and J is TRBJ1-1; D gene unclear. Germline values: CDR1 MNHEY, CDR2 SVGEGT. V lost 6 bases, J lost 0 bases, and 17 bases lay in between. CDR3 length: 16 residues. The CDR3 DNA is TGTGCCAGCAGCCCGACCGGGGTTAGGATGAACACTGAAGCTTTCTTT. Translating it yields CASSPTGVRMNTEAFF.

CDR3 in amino acids: CASSLDLGSGNTIYF. DNA for the CDR3: TGTGCCAGCAGCCTAGATTTGGGCTCTGGAAACACCATATATTTT. V usage is TRBV5-4 and J usage is TRBJ1-3, with unresolved D. V was shortened by 4 bases and J by 0 bases, with 11 bases between the two germline ends. The CDR3 is 15 amino acids. Per germline, CDR1 SGHNT and CDR2 YYREEE (reference sequence).

The chain uses TRBV30 and TRBJ2-6, with D unclear. The CDR3 is 15 residues long. The V end lost 2 bases, the J end lost 4 bases, and 12 bases lay between the germline ends. CDR1 and CDR2 from the germline V gene are GTSNPN and SVGIG (reference sequence). The CDR3 loop reads CAWSSKPAGANVLTF. The CDR3 DNA is TGTGCCTGGAGTTCTAAGCCGGCCGGGGCCAACGTCCTGACTTTC.

The rearrangement links TRBV6-5 to TRBJ1-1; no definite D call. Germline-derived CDR1 and CDR2 are MNHEY and SVGAGI. Trimming removed 7 bases at V and 5 bases at J, with 20 bases between. The CDR3 is 15 residues long. As DNA, the CDR3 is TGTGCCAGCACCCCAGGTTCAGGCCTTAGGACTGAAGCTTTCTTT. Translating gives CASTPGSGLRTEAFF.

The rearrangement links TRBV7-2 to TRBJ1-1; unclear D gene. V was cut by 8 bases and J by 1 base, with 8 bases left in between. The CDR3 contains 12 residues. CDR1 SGHTA and CDR2 FQGNSA come from the germline V gene. CDR3 sequence (DNA): TGTGCCAGCTCCAGAAAGAACACTGAAGCTTTCTTT. As protein: CASSRKNTEAFF. Full variable domain (rest looked up from reference TRBV7-2 and TRBJ1-1): GAGVSQSPSNKVTEKGKDVELRCDPISGHTALYWYRQSLGQGLEFLIYFQGNSAPDKSGLPSDRFSAERTGGSVSTLTIQRTQQEDSAVYLCASSRKNTEAFFGQGTRLTVV.

The gene calls are TRBV30 and TRBJ1-5; 8 nucleotides match TRBD1. Germline CDR1 and CDR2: GTSNPN and SVGIG (reference sequence). The CDR3 is 14 residues long. The junction had 5 bases not matched to a gene; V was cut back by 0 bases and J by 7 bases. The DNA of the CDR3 is TGTGCCTGGAGTGTTGCAGGGGGCCCCCAGCCCCAGCATTTT. Amino acid sequence: CAWSVAGGPQPQHF.

The chain joins TRBV29-1 to TRBJ2-2, with D possibly matching TRBD1 (5 bases). There are 12 residues in the CDR3. V lost 7 bases to trimming and J lost 6 bases, with 12 bases between them. Germline lookup yields CDR1 SQVTM and CDR2 ANQGSEA. CDR3 sequence (DNA): TGCAGCGCCCTCACAGGAGCCGGGGAGCTGTTTTTT. Its protein product is CSALTGAGELFF.

This chain connects TRBV10-3 to TRBJ1-5; D unclear. V lost 6 bases, J lost 5 bases, and 14 bases lay in between. In germline, CDR1 is ENHRY, CDR2 SYGVKD. The CDR3 is 14 residues long. CDR3 sequence reads: CAISRTEKDQPQHF. The CDR3 DNA reads as TGTGCCATCAGCCGGACGGAGAAAGATCAGCCCCAGCATTTT.

CDR3 sequence reads: CASSQLGGYQPQHF. In nucleotides, the CDR3 is TGTGCCAGCAGCCAACTCGGGGGGTATCAGCCCCAGCATTTT. The chain joins TRBV7-2 to TRBJ1-5, with D perhaps TRBD1 (5 bases). The CDR3 covers 14 residues. CDR1 is SGHTA and CDR2 is FQGNSA in the germline V gene. V shed 5 bases and J shed 5 bases, with 13 bases lying between them.

V usage is TRBV10-3 and J usage is TRBJ2-7, with TRBD1 matching 7 bases. This CDR3 spans 13 amino acids. The germline V gene has CDR1 ENHRY and CDR2 SYGVKD. The ends lost 5 bases at V and 6 bases at J; junction bases unmatched: 7. CDR3 protein: CAISTGTEFEQYF. CDR3 DNA: TGTGCCATCAGTACTGGGACAGAGTTCGAGCAGTACTTC.

This chain uses TRBV19 with TRBJ2-3, with TRBD2 matching 9 bases. Trimming cost V 7 bases and J 4 bases; bases outside gene matches: 9. The germline V gene encodes CDR1 LNHDA and CDR2 SQIVND (reference sequence). The CDR3 is 15 residues long. CDR3 sequence: CASTLGGGAADTQYF. CDR3 bases: TGTGCCAGTACTTTGGGCGGGGGGGCGGCAGATACGCAGTATTTT.

The V call is TRBV6-5, the J call TRBJ2-5, with 9 bases matching TRBD2. The CDR3 sequence is 16 residues long. Germline values: CDR1 MNHEY, CDR2 SVGAGI. The V segment lost 1 base and the J segment 5 bases; nucleotides outside the gene matches: 8. The CDR3: CASSYWAGGRQETQYF. CDR3 nucleotide sequence: TGTGCCAGCAGTTACTGGGCGGGGGGGCGGCAGGAGACCCAGTACTTC.

The V and J genes are TRBV7-2 and TRBJ1-5; possibly TRBD1 for D (5 bases). The V end lost 6 bases, the J end lost 7 bases, and 19 bases lay between the germline ends. The CDR3 length is 15 residues. Looked up from germline, CDR1 is SGHTA and CDR2 is FQGNSA. CDR3 protein: CASSPNEGKVQPQHF. CDR3 coding DNA: TGTGCCAGCAGTCCCAACGAGGGGAAAGTCCAGCCCCAGCATTTT.

This chain uses TRBV28 with TRBJ1-6; 8 nucleotides match TRBD1. The V and J ends lost 2 bases and 3 bases, in that order; junction bases with no gene match: 0. The germline CDR1 and CDR2 sequences are MDHEN and SYDVKM. CDR3 length: 15 amino acids. The CDR3 region is CASSLGTGYNSPLHF. The CDR3 DNA sequence: TGTGCCAGCAGTTTAGGGACAGGCTATAATTCACCCCTCCACTTT.

This clone was counted a few times. V usage is TRBV19 and J usage is TRBJ1-5; D is perhaps TRBD1 (6 bases). The V gene lost 8 bases and the J gene lost 3 bases, with 11 bases spanning the gap. Germline CDR1 reads LNHDA; CDR2 reads SQIVND (reference sequence). CDR3 size: 13 residues. CDR3 DNA sequence: TGTGCCAGTCGAGGGGGACTCAATCAGCCCCAGCATTTT. Its translation is CASRGGLNQPQHF.

The chain joins TRBV7-2 to TRBJ2-1; D gene ambiguous. V lost 7 bases, J lost 0 bases, and 19 bases lay in between. The germline V gene encodes CDR1 SGHTA and CDR2 FQGNSA. The CDR3 runs 17 residues. CDR3 sequence reads: CASTPKTDASSYNEQFF. Written as DNA, the CDR3 is TGTGCCAGCACCCCGAAGACGGACGCGAGCTCCTACAATGAGCAGTTCTTC.

This chain joins TRBV19 and TRBJ2-7, with TRBD1 identical over 12 bases. Losses at the gene ends were 3 bases for V and 4 bases for J; bases not matched to a gene: 4. The CDR3 sequence is 15 residues long. Germline-derived CDR1 and CDR2 are LNHDA and SQIVND (reference sequence). The DNA of the CDR3 is TGTGCCAGTAGTATCCGGGACAGGGGGCCATACGAGCAGTACTTC. It specifies CASSIRDRGPYEQYF.

The chain is built from TRBV25-1 and TRBJ1-2; perhaps TRBD1 as D (5 bases). The CDR3 is made up of 15 amino acids. Germline V gives CDR1 MGHDK, CDR2 SYGVNS. V lost 0 bases and J lost 0, with 8 bases in between. CDR3 sequence: CASSEYVGANYGYTF. For the CDR3, the DNA is TGTGCCAGCAGTGAATATGTGGGGGCTAACTATGGCTACACCTTC.

This chain connects TRBV6-5 to TRBJ1-6; D is uncertain. The CDR3 is 15 amino acids. Trimming stripped 6 bases from V and 7 bases from J, with 16 bases between. CDR1 and CDR2 from the germline V gene are MNHEY and SVGAGI. The CDR3 sequence is CASRLSKGGNSPLHF. As DNA, the CDR3 is TGTGCCAGCAGACTATCTAAAGGTGGGAATTCACCCCTCCACTTT.

The V call is TRBV18, the J call TRBJ2-3, with D possibly matching TRBD2 (5 bases). V lost 2 bases, J lost 1 base, and 13 bases lay in between. The CDR3 totals 16 residues. CDR1 KGHSH and CDR2 LQKENI come from the germline V gene. The CDR3 region has the DNA TGTGCCAGCTCACCATTTGATCAGCGGCGCACAGATACGCAGTATTTT. Amino acid sequence: CASSPFDQRRTDTQYF.

The sample holds one count of this clone. This chain connects TRBV5-1 to TRBJ1-2; D perhaps matches TRBD1 (5 bases). The CDR3 has 13 residues. Trimming left V 0 bases short and J 7 bases short, with 10 bases between. Per germline, CDR1 SGHRS and CDR2 YFSETQ. CDR3 DNA sequence: TGCGCCAGCAGCTTGGGAACTCAGGGTGGCTACACCTTC. Amino acids: CASSLGTQGGYTF.